The next 13 T cell receptor beta chains were all read from a single sample in a study of blood T cell repertoires in COVID-19. TCRdb's copy holds only in-frame clones and misses some; the assay was immunoSEQ multiplex PCR. The table shows about 70,000 clones, with about 86% occurring only once. The sequenced material came from peripheral blood. The receptors derive from a man between 65 and 79 years old with active COVID-19.

The gene calls are TRBV6-5 and TRBJ2-3, with D possibly matching TRBD1 (6 bases). Germline CDR1 and CDR2: MNHEY and SVGAGI. The V end lost 8 bases, the J end lost 2 bases, and 14 bases lay between the germline ends. The CDR3 is 14 residues long. DNA of the CDR3: TGTGCCAGCCCCCCCCGGGACAACACAGATACGCAGTATTTT. Translating gives CASPPRDNTDTQYF.

The V call is TRBV5-4, the J call TRBJ2-5; D unclear. The CDR3 is 15 amino acids. Trimming pared 4 bases from V and 1 base from J, leaving 14 bases between. CDR1 and CDR2 (germline): SGHNT, YYREEE (reference sequence). In DNA, the CDR3 is TGTGCCAGCAGCCTTACCTTAGCCCGCCAAGAGACCCAGTACTTC. Encoded protein: CASSLTLARQETQYF.

This chain connects TRBV16 to TRBJ2-1; 10 bases are shared with TRBD2. Trimming took 0 bases from V and 12 from J; bases not matched to a gene: 11. Per the germline V gene, CDR1 is KGHSY and CDR2 is FQNENV. This CDR3 is 16 amino acids long. The chain's CDR3 is CASSQSASGSIGAQFF. CDR3 coding DNA: TGTGCCAGCAGCCAATCGGCTAGCGGGAGTATCGGGGCGCAGTTCTTC.

The rearrangement links TRBV27 to TRBJ2-4, with TRBD2 as a possible D gene (5 bases). CDR3 length: 15 amino acids. Per the germline V gene, CDR1 is MNHEY and CDR2 is SMNVEV (reference sequence). The germline V and J ends were trimmed by 0 bases and 7 bases, with 13 bases remaining between them. CDR3 protein: CASSLSSRRTNIQYF. The CDR3 DNA follows: TGTGCCAGCAGTTTATCTTCGCGGAGGACTAACATTCAGTACTTC.

The chain employs TRBV11-3 and TRBJ2-5, with a weak D call TRBD2 (7 bases). The CDR3 contains 16 residues. The V end was cut by 4 bases, the J end by 5 bases, with 20 bases between. Germline V gene lookup returns CDR1 SGHNT and CDR2 YENEEA. CDR3 DNA sequence: TGTGCCAGCAGCTCAAGTTTGGGGGGGGCTGGGGAGACCCAGTACTTC. This sequence encodes CASSSSLGGAGETQYF.

The rearrangement joins TRBV24-1 to TRBJ2-2, with 16 bases identical to TRBD2. Germline V CDR1 and CDR2: KGHDR, SFDVKD. The CDR3 runs to 15 residues. V dropped 12 bases and J dropped 4; count of bases not matched to a gene: 4. The CDR3 nucleotides read TGTGCCCCCGGGACTAGCGGGAGGGGCACCGGGGAGCTGTTTTTT. As protein: CAPGTSGRGTGELFF.

CDR3 residues: CASGMGASGGYNEQFF. The CDR3 DNA is TGTGCCAGCGGTATGGGGGCTAGCGGGGGGTACAATGAGCAGTTCTTC. The chain has TRBV5-4 and TRBJ2-1; 11 bases agree with TRBD2. With V trimmed by 7 bases and J by 4 bases, 10 bases remained unmatched. CDR1 and CDR2 (germline): SGHNT, YYREEE (reference sequence). The CDR3 covers 16 residues.

The chain links TRBV7-9 to TRBJ2-6; D is perhaps TRBD1 (6 bases). This CDR3 has 18 amino acids. V lost 1 base and J 3 bases, leaving 16 bases between the germline ends. Germline CDR1 and CDR2: SEHNR and FQNEAQ (reference sequence). The CDR3 coding sequence is TGTGCCAGCAGCTTAGGCCGGCTCAGGGGCGGTGGGGCCAACGTCCTGACTTTC. Translating it yields CASSLGRLRGGGANVLTF.

The rearrangement uses TRBV5-1 and TRBJ2-3, with D hard to call. Germline V gives CDR1 SGHRS, CDR2 YFSETQ. The CDR3 loop spans 15 amino acids. V dropped 0 bases and J dropped 4 bases, with 12 bases sitting between them. CDR3 in DNA: TGCGCCAGCAGCTTGGTGGGCTTAGACCCAGATACGCAGTATTTT. The encoded protein is CASSLVGLDPDTQYF.

V usage is TRBV11-2 and J usage is TRBJ1-1; 8 nucleotides align to TRBD1. V lost 5 bases to trimming and J lost 11 bases; unmatched junction nucleotides: 13. In germline, CDR1 is SGHAT, CDR2 FQNNGV. This CDR3 spans 14 amino acids. CDR3 sequence: CASSLGGQGAQAFF. In nucleotides, the CDR3 is TGTGCCAGCAGCCTGGGGGGGCAGGGGGCTCAGGCTTTCTTT. The full variable domain, in which reference TRBV11-2 and TRBJ1-1 provide the parts outside the CDR3, is EAGVAQSPRYKIIEKRQSVAFWCNPISGHATLYWYQQILGQGPKLLIQFQNNGVVDDSQLPKDRFSAERLKGVDSTLKIQPAKLEDSAVYLCASSLGGQGAQAFFGQGTRLTVV.

The gene calls are TRBV21-1 and TRBJ2-1; the D call of TRBD1 is as the table states it, not checked on the DNA. TRBV21-1 is marked as a pseudogene. The CDR3 runs to 16 residues. The CDR3 region is CASTPGGGRKDNEQFF. CDR3 nucleotides: TGTGCCAGCACCCCAGGGGGAGGTAGGAAGGACAATGAGCAGTTCTTC.

V gene TRBV19 combines with J gene TRBJ2-7, with 8 bases that match TRBD2. Unmatched junction bases numbered 6, after V lost 5 bases and J lost 0 bases. Germline CDR1 and CDR2: LNHDA and SQIVND (reference sequence). The CDR3 extends over 15 amino acids. CDR3 DNA sequence: TGTGCCAGTAGTGAACTAGCGGACAGCTCCTACGAGCAGTACTTC. Translating gives CASSELADSSYEQYF. Full variable domain (remainder filled in from reference TRBV19 and TRBJ2-7): DGGITQSPKYLFRKEGQNVTLSCEQNLNHDAMYWYRQDPGQGLRLIYYSQIVNDFQKGDIAEGYSVSREKKESFPLTVTSAQKNPTAFYLCASSELADSSYEQYFGPGTRLTVT.

This chain joins TRBV7-9 and TRBJ2-2; 14 bases match TRBD2. This CDR3 comprises 18 residues. V gave up 5 bases and J gave up 4 bases; unmatched junction bases: 9. Germline-derived CDR1 and CDR2 are SEHNR and FQNEAQ (reference sequence). The CDR3 DNA sequence: TGTGCCAGCAGCCCGACTAGCGGGAGGGCCCGGGGCACCGGGGAGCTGTTTTTT. Translating gives CASSPTSGRARGTGELFF.